This is a list of T cell receptor beta chains from one sample in a study of early T cells in non-severe SARS-CoV-2 infection. TCRdb processed the 5' RACE reads anew with MiXCR; each CDR3 protein has one entry. The repertoire holds about 44,000 distinct CDR3 sequences, with 23% as singletons. This specimen consisted of whole blood, obtained at baseline. The source is an adult who was a healthcare worker with PCR-confirmed SARS-CoV-2 infection or an uninfected control (not recorded which). CDR3s include the opening cysteine and the closing phenylalanine or tryptophan. D genes are given only for firm matches. Rows give clone size only sometimes, using once, few, many, or a class for an expanded clone.

TRBV12-3/TRBV12-4	TRBJ1-5	TRBD1	few	TGTGCCAGCAGTTTCGACAGGGTGGATCAGCCCCAGCATTTT	CASSFDRVDQPQHF
TRBV7-8	TRBJ2-2	TRBD2	-	TGTGCCAGCAGCTTAGTAGCGGGGGGGACCACCGGGGAGCTGTTTTTT	CASSLVAGGTTGELFF
TRBV19	TRBJ1-2	-	-	TGTGCCAGTAGTATGCCGGGGACCCGGCCTTATGGCTACACCTTC	CASSMPGTRPYGYTF
TRBV10-1	TRBJ2-1	-	few	TGCGCCAGCAGTGGGACTGGCCTAAATGAGCAGTTCTTC	CASSGTGLNEQFF
TRBV6-5	TRBJ2-1	-	-	TGTGCCAGCAGTTACAGGCTAGCAACCCGTGAGCAGTTCTTC	CASSYRLATREQFF
TRBV9	TRBJ2-7	-	-	TGTGCCAGCAGCGGCCACTACGAGCAGTACTTC	CASSGHYEQYF
TRBV4-1	TRBJ2-1	TRBD2	few	TGCGCCAGCAGCCCCCTTGGCGGGGGACTTCACAATGAGCAGTTCTTC	CASSPLGGGLHNEQFF
TRBV7-3	TRBJ2-7	-	-	TGTGCCAGCAGCTTAGGGGTAGACTACGAGCAGTACTTC	CASSLGVDYEQYF
TRBV4-2	TRBJ1-2	TRBD1	few	TGTGCCAGCAGCTCCCAGACAGGGAACTATGGCTACACCTTC	CASSSQTGNYGYTF
TRBV6-6	TRBJ2-6	-	few	TGTGCCAGCATCCACAGGGTCACTGGGGCCAACGTCCTGACTTTC	CASIHRVTGANVLTF
TRBV20-1	TRBJ2-4	-	many	TGCAGTGCTAGAGATTTGACGGGTCTAGCCAAAAACATTCAGTACTTC	CSARDLTGLAKNIQYF
TRBV5-6	TRBJ2-3	-	-	TGTGCCAGCAGCTTTGACTTGGATACGCAGTATTTT	CASSFDLDTQYF
TRBV7-2	TRBJ2-2	TRBD2	-	TGTGCCAGCAGCTTAGAGTCCCAAGCGGGGCGCGGGGAGCTGTTTTTT	CASSLESQAGRGELFF
TRBV9	TRBJ2-1	TRBD2	few	TGTGCCAGCAGCGTAGGTCTAGCGGGGGGTAGCTCCTACAATGAGCAGTTCTTC	CASSVGLAGGSSYNEQFF
TRBV25-1	TRBJ2-5	-	-	TGTGCCAGCAGCATCGGTGGGGAGACCCAGTACTTC	CASSIGGETQYF
TRBV5-1	TRBJ1-2	TRBD1	-	TGCGCCAGCAGCTCCGGACAGGGCTATGGCTACACCTTC	CASSSGQGYGYTF
TRBV20-1	TRBJ2-5	-	few	TGCAGTGCTACGGAGGAGGGAACAGAGACCCAGTACTTC	CSATEEGTETQYF
TRBV2	TRBJ2-7	TRBD1	few	TGTGCCAGCAGAGAACCGGGACAGGGATCCGCCGGTCAGTACTTC	CASREPGQGSAGQYF
TRBV12-3/TRBV12-4	TRBJ1-4	-	-	TGTGCCAGCAGCCAGGGAGGGTATAATGAAAAACTGTTTTTT	CASSQGGYNEKLFF
TRBV6-2/TRBV6-3	TRBJ1-5	-	-	TGTGCCAGCAGGATCAGGGGAAATCAGCCCCAGCATTTT	CASRIRGNQPQHF
TRBV7-6	TRBJ1-6	TRBD1	-	TGTGCCAGCAGCCCTAGGGACAGGGATCCCTATAATTCACCCCTCCACTTT	CASSPRDRDPYNSPLHF
TRBV25-1	TRBJ1-2	-	-	TGTGCCAGCAGTGAAAGGGACATGAATGGCTACACCTTC	CASSERDMNGYTF
TRBV11-1	TRBJ2-1	-	few	TGTGCCAGCAGCTTAGCAGGGAATGAGCAGTTCTTC	CASSLAGNEQFF
TRBV5-1	TRBJ2-3	-	few	TGCGCCAGCAATCGAGGGGACTCCACAGATACGCAGTATTTT	CASNRGDSTDTQYF